One T cell receptor (beta chain) is described in this entry. Its antigen is unidentified. The study ran the assay at deep level. The data were produced by immunoSEQ multiplex PCR, yet TCRdb's version contains in-frame clones alone and is incomplete. The sample comprises 2,500,000 or so clones, around 90% of which are singletons, and over 0.12% rests with the top ten. These data originate in a study of shared clonotypes between healthy human individuals. At the level of the study: CD4 naive and CD4 memory each took three plates per donor, while CD8 naive took two and CD8 memory one. Study-level results: Memory subsets generally showed smaller estimated richness than naive subsets did. Compared with clonotypes that all four donors shared, non-shared clonotypes had lower generation probabilities.

The CDR3 length is 16 residues. Germline values: CDR1 SGHNT, CDR2 YYREEE (reference sequence). V lost 4 bases and J lost 1; bases outside the gene matches: 7. V is TRBV5-4 and J is TRBJ1-4; 7 bases map to TRBD1. The sequence derives from a man between 18 and 35 years old in good health. The sequencing input was naive CD4+ T cells sorted from blood. Subset here: CD45RA+ positively selected. The CDR3 sequence is CASSPKQGRTNEKLFF. CDR3 DNA sequence: TGTGCCAGCAGCCCCAAACAGGGGAGAACTAATGAAAAACTGTTTTTT.